The rows below give T cell receptor beta chains drawn from one sample of a study of T cell responses to AZD1222 COVID-19 vaccine. TCRdb's table, derived via immunoSEQ multiplex PCR, lists solely in-frame clones and lacks some. The repertoire includes approximately 74,000 clones, 70% to 90% of them detected once, and around 1.3% sits in the top ten. Here the sequenced sample was peripheral blood, taken 28 days after the second AZD1222 dose. The source of these receptors is an adult who received the AZD1222 COVID-19 vaccine. Each CDR3 is given with its conserved first and last residue. The D gene is left open where the match is weak. Expanded clones are given a class, and other clones once, few, many or no size at all.

d_gene	j_gene	abundance	v_gene	CDR3nt	CDR3aa
TRBD1	TRBJ2-7	NA	TRBV5-1	TGCGCCAGCAGCTCGCGGCGGACAGGGATAGCCTACGAGCAGTACTTC	CASSSRRTGIAYEQYF
NA	TRBJ1-5	NA	TRBV7-8	TGTGCCAGCAGCCTCCGGGTGTTGGAAAATCAGCCCCAGCATTTT	CASSLRVLENQPQHF
NA	TRBJ1-2	NA	TRBV2	TGTGCCAGCATCGGGCAGGGCCTGATCTATGGCTACACCTTC	CASIGQGLIYGYTF
NA	TRBJ1-1	NA	TRBV2	TGTGCCAGCACTTGGGGCAGGAACACTGAAGCTTTCTTT	CASTWGRNTEAFF
TRBD2	TRBJ2-7	NA	TRBV2	TGTGCCAGCAAGGACACTCTAGCGGTGCAGCAGTACTTC	CASKDTLAVQQYF
NA	TRBJ1-3	NA	TRBV2	TGTGCCAGCAGTCCGTTTCGAGGAAACACCATATATTTT	CASSPFRGNTIYF
NA	TRBJ1-1	NA	TRBV7-9	TGTGCCAGCAGTCTTCAACAGGGAACGACGGACACTGAAGCTTTCTTT	CASSLQQGTTDTEAFF
TRBD1	TRBJ1-1	NA	TRBV29-1	TGCAGCGTTGTAAGAGGGGGCGTGAACACTGAAGCTTTCTTT	CSVVRGGVNTEAFF
NA	TRBJ1-1	NA	TRBV15	TGTGCCACCAGCAGAGATAAAAGGCTACTAACTGAAGCTTTCTTT	CATSRDKRLLTEAFF
TRBD1	TRBJ2-7	few	TRBV29-1	TGCAGCGTTTCAAAGGGACAGGGGAACTACGAGCAGTACTTC	CSVSKGQGNYEQYF
NA	TRBJ2-7	NA	TRBV19	TGTGCCAGCGGGGACTACGAGCAGTACTTC	CASGDYEQYF
TRBD2	TRBJ2-1	NA	TRBV6-6	TGTGCCAGCACCACTAGCGGAATAGGGGGTGAGCAGTTCTTC	CASTTSGIGGEQFF
TRBD2	TRBJ2-7	once	TRBV11-2	TGTGCCAGCAGCCCCACCCCCCCGGGACTAGCGCCCTACGAGCAGTACTTC	CASSPTPPGLAPYEQYF
TRBD1	TRBJ2-2	few	TRBV19	TGTGCCAGTGCATTCCCCTTAGACAGGGGCAGGGCCGGGGAGCTGTTTTTT	CASAFPLDRGRAGELFF
NA	TRBJ1-4	few	TRBV25-1	TGTGCCAGCAGTCCACGGTCAACTAATGAAAAACTGTTTTTT	CASSPRSTNEKLFF
NA	TRBJ2-7	NA	TRBV6-5	TGTGCCAGCAGCCCCGGGGGCGTCACCTACGAGCAGTACTTC	CASSPGGVTYEQYF
NA	TRBJ1-5	NA	TRBV7-9	TGTGCCAGCAGCTCCGAGGGGCAGGCGACCCAGCATTTT	CASSSEGQATQHF
TRBD2	TRBJ2-3	NA	TRBV9	TGTGCCAGCAGCGTAGGACTAGCGGGTGGCACAGATACGCAGTATTTT	CASSVGLAGGTDTQYF
NA	TRBJ2-2	NA	TRBV30	TGTGCCTGGAGTCCCCAAACCGGGGAGCTGTTTTTT	CAWSPQTGELFF
NA	TRBJ1-4	NA	TRBV18	TGTGCCAGCTCACCGGCGGCAGTAGCAACTAATGAAAAACTGTTTTTT	CASSPAAVATNEKLFF
NA	TRBJ1-5	NA	TRBV15	TGTGCCACCAGCAGAGTGGGCACGCAGCCCCAGCATTTT	CATSRVGTQPQHF
NA	TRBJ1-4	NA	TRBV4-3	TGCGCCAGCAGCCAAGATACGGACAGTAATGAAAAACTGTTTTTT	CASSQDTDSNEKLFF
TRBD1	TRBJ1-3	NA	TRBV6-2/TRBV6-3	TGTGCCAGCAGTACGACAGGGAGAGGAGCTGGAAACACCATATATTTT	CASSTTGRGAGNTIYF
NA	TRBJ1-1	NA	TRBV27	TGTGCCAGCAGTTTAGTAGGGGCCAACACTGAAGCTTTCTTT	CASSLVGANTEAFF
TRBD1	TRBJ2-5	NA	TRBV9	TGTGCCAGCAGCGTCGGACAGGGAAAAGAGACCCAGTACTTC	CASSVGQGKETQYF
NA	TRBJ1-1	NA	TRBV7-9	TGTGCCAGCAGCATCGGGACGGCGAACACTGAAGCTTTCTTT	CASSIGTANTEAFF
TRBD2	TRBJ2-7	NA	TRBV19	TGTGCCAGTAGTATAGGACTAGCTCCTCTCGCCTACGAGCAGTACTTC	CASSIGLAPLAYEQYF
NA	TRBJ1-1	NA	TRBV9	TGTGCCAGCAGCGTAGTCGAGGCAGACACTGAAGCTTTCTTT	CASSVVEADTEAFF
NA	TRBJ1-6	NA	TRBV15	TGTGCCACCAGCAGAGATGTTCAGACCAATTCACCCCTCCACTTT	CATSRDVQTNSPLHF
NA	TRBJ1-1	NA	TRBV2	TGTGCCAGCAGTTCAACGACAGGGAACACTGAAGCTTTCTTT	CASSSTTGNTEAFF
TRBD1	TRBJ1-2	few	TRBV5-4	TGTGCCGCTGGGACAGGGCCACTCTATGGCTACACCTTC	CAAGTGPLYGYTF
TRBD2	TRBJ2-3	NA	TRBV9	TGTGCCAGCAGCGAGACTAGCGGGAGACAAGATACGCAGTATTTT	CASSETSGRQDTQYF
NA	TRBJ1-2	once	TRBV12-5	TGTGCTAGTGGTCGACAGGCCCTCTATGGCTACACCTTC	CASGRQALYGYTF
TRBD1	TRBJ1-5	NA	TRBV19	TGTGCCAGTAGTCCCGGCCGGGACAGGGTCAATCAGCCCCAGCATTTT	CASSPGRDRVNQPQHF
NA	TRBJ1-1	NA	TRBV19	TGTGCCAGTAGTATCTTCAGGGCCCAAGGAGTAGCTTTCTTT	CASSIFRAQGVAFF
NA	TRBJ1-1	few	TRBV3-1/TRBV3-2	TGTGCCAGCAGCCACTCCACTGAAGCTTTCTTT	CASSHSTEAFF
NA	TRBJ2-7	NA	TRBV19	TGTGCCAGTAGTATCGGGCACCCCTACGAGCAGTACTTC	CASSIGHPYEQYF
NA	TRBJ1-1	NA	TRBV5-1	TGCGCCAGCAGGGAACAGGGCCCCACTGAAGCTTTCTTT	CASREQGPTEAFF
TRBD1	TRBJ2-2	NA	TRBV30	TGTGCCTGGAAGGGACAGGGGACCGGGGAGCTGTTTTTT	CAWKGQGTGELFF
TRBD2	TRBJ2-2	NA	TRBV29-1	TGCAGCGTTGAAGCTAGCGGGAGGCCGGGAACCGGGGAGCTGTTTTTT	CSVEASGRPGTGELFF
NA	TRBJ2-5	few	TRBV6-5	TGTGCCAGCAGTTACTCCCGGGACGGACAAGAGACCCAGTACTTC	CASSYSRDGQETQYF
NA	TRBJ1-6	NA	TRBV30	TGTGCCGGGTTACTGGACAGCCTCTTCCACTTT	CAGLLDSLFHF
TRBD1	TRBJ1-1	NA	TRBV7-9	TGTGCCAGCAGCCGATCGACAGGGCTGGATGAAGCTTTCTTT	CASSRSTGLDEAFF
NA	TRBJ1-2	once	TRBV30	TGTGCCTGGAGTAGGGACAACTATGGCTACACCTTC	CAWSRDNYGYTF
NA	TRBJ2-1	NA	TRBV18	TGTGCCAGCTCAGTTTCCCAGCTCGGGTTCGATGAGCAGTTCTTC	CASSVSQLGFDEQFF
TRBD1	TRBJ1-2	few	TRBV5-5	TGTGCCAGCAGCTTGGCAGGACAGGGGATCTCTGGCTACACCTTC	CASSLAGQGISGYTF
NA	TRBJ2-7	NA	TRBV28	TGTGCCAGCAGATCCGGGACCTCTAGCTCCTACGAGCAGTACTTC	CASRSGTSSSYEQYF
NA	TRBJ2-7	NA	TRBV19	TGTGCCAGTAGTATTCGGGCACCCTCCTACGAGCAGTACTTC	CASSIRAPSYEQYF
TRBD1	TRBJ1-5	NA	TRBV7-2	TGTGCCAGCAGCGCAGGGGGGGCGAGGGGTCAGCCCCAGCATTTT	CASSAGGARGQPQHF
TRBD2	TRBJ2-7	NA	TRBV19	TGTGCCAGCGGCGGACTAGGCAACCTGGGTAACGAGCAGTACTTC	CASGGLGNLGNEQYF
NA	TRBJ2-7	NA	TRBV21-1	TGTGCCAGTCGGACGGATCTACCCTACGAGCAGTACTTC	CASRTDLPYEQYF
TRBD2	TRBJ2-7	few	TRBV5-1	TGCGCCAGCAGCTTAGGTAGAAGCGGGGGTACCTACGAGCAGTACTTC	CASSLGRSGGTYEQYF
TRBD2	TRBJ2-7	NA	TRBV5-4	TGTGCCAGCAGCCCCGGGACTAGCGACGAGCAGTACTTC	CASSPGTSDEQYF
NA	TRBJ2-3	once	TRBV7-7	TGTGCTAGCAGTTTAGGGTCCGGGATCACTAGCACAGATACGCAGTATTTT	CASSLGSGITSTDTQYF
TRBD1	TRBJ1-5	NA	TRBV2	TGTGCCAGCAGTGTCGAGGGGGCCGGACAGCCCCAGCATTTT	CASSVEGAGQPQHF
TRBD2	TRBJ2-1	once	TRBV27	TGTGCCAGCAGTACCTTGGCGGGAGGGATCCTTTACAATGAGCAGTTCTTC	CASSTLAGGILYNEQFF
NA	TRBJ1-6	NA	TRBV6-5	TGTGCCAGCAGTTACTCCACGGGGCGTCGATCACCCCTCCACTTT	CASSYSTGRRSPLHF
NA	TRBJ2-5	NA	TRBV4-2	TGTGCCAGCAGCCAAGTCGCCGGGGCCGGAGAGACCCAGTACTTC	CASSQVAGAGETQYF